The clone carrying this T cell receptor beta chain was counted only a few times. The sample comes from a study of shared clonotypes between healthy human individuals. Assay used: immunoSEQ multiplex PCR; TCRdb lists only in-frame clones, some missing. The sample has 2 million to 2.5 million clones, 85% to 95% seen once. V lost 8 bases to trimming and J lost 1 base, with 8 bases between them. This CDR3 contains 11 residues. Germline V gene sequence: CDR1 GTSNPN, CDR2 SVGIG (reference sequence). This TCR derives from a young man in good health. Some clones in this sample may be carry-over from other donors' samples. Input material: naive CD4+ T cells from PBMCs. Documented subset: CD45RA+ positively selected. The gene calls are TRBV30 and TRBJ1-1, with no clear D. This CDR3 is CARAGNTEAFF. DNA of the CDR3: TGTGCCCGGGCGGGGAACACTGAAGCTTTCTTT.